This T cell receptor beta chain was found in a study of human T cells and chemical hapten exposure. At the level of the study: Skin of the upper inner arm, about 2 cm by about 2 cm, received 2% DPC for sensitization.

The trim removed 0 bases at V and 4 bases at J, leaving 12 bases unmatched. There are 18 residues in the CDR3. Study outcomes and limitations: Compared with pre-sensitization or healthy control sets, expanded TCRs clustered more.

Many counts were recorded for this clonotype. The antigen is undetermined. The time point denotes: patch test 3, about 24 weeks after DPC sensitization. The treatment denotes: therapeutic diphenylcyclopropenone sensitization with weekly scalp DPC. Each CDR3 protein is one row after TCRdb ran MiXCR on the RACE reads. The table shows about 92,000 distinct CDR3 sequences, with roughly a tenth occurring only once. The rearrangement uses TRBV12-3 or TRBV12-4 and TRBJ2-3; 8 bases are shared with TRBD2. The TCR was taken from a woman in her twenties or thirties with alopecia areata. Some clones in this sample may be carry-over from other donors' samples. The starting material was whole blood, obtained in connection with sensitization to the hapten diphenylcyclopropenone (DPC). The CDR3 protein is CASSLASLAAGGADTQYF. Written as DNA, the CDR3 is TGTGCCAGCAGTTTAGCCTCACTAGCGGCCGGAGGGGCAGATACGCAGTATTTT.